This is a list of T cell receptor beta chains from one sample in a study of blood T cell repertoires in COVID-19. Repertoires were generated with immunoSEQ multiplex PCR, while TCRdb's copy carries only in-frame clones and drops some. This table holds 250,000 to 350,000 clones, roughly 87% found once. The source material was peripheral blood. The source is a woman in her forties or fifties who had recovered from COVID-19. CDR3s include the opening cysteine and the closing phenylalanine or tryptophan. Each record gives: CDR3 protein, CDR3 DNA, CDR3 length, J gene, V gene, clone size, D gene. D genes are given only for firm matches. Size values are once, few and many counts, or a class for expanded clones, and some rows have none.

cdr3_aa: CASSYDRNTEAFF
cdr3_nt: TGTGCCAGCAGTTACGACAGGAACACTGAAGCTTTCTTT
cdr3_length: 13
j_call: TRBJ1-1
v_call: TRBV5-6
clone_size: .
d_call: .

cdr3_aa: CAWSGGRQGTYNEQFF
cdr3_nt: TGTGCCTGGTCCGGGGGCCGACAGGGGACCTACAATGAGCAGTTCTTC
cdr3_length: 16
j_call: TRBJ2-1
v_call: TRBV30
clone_size: .
d_call: TRBD1

cdr3_aa: CASSSRAESGYTF
cdr3_nt: TGCGCCAGCAGCTCCAGGGCTGAGTCTGGCTACACCTTC
cdr3_length: 13
j_call: TRBJ1-2
v_call: TRBV5-1
clone_size: .
d_call: .

cdr3_aa: CASSTPRTLGNGYTF
cdr3_nt: TGTGCCAGCAGTACGCCCAGGACCCTCGGGAATGGCTACACCTTC
cdr3_length: 15
j_call: TRBJ1-2
v_call: TRBV6-5
clone_size: .
d_call: .

cdr3_aa: CAGQASNQPQHF
cdr3_nt: TGCGCCGGACAGGCTAGCAATCAGCCCCAGCATTTT
cdr3_length: 12
j_call: TRBJ1-5
v_call: TRBV10-1
clone_size: many
d_call: TRBD1

cdr3_aa: CASSSYRMGETQYF
cdr3_nt: TGTGCCAGCAGCTCCTACAGGATGGGAGAGACCCAGTACTTC
cdr3_length: 14
j_call: TRBJ2-5
v_call: TRBV7-2
clone_size: .
d_call: .

cdr3_aa: CASSPLDRAAGYTF
cdr3_nt: TGTGCCAGCTCACCACTCGACAGGGCGGCTGGCTACACCTTC
cdr3_length: 14
j_call: TRBJ1-2
v_call: TRBV18
clone_size: .
d_call: TRBD1

cdr3_aa: CAWSKDAPGVTEAFF
cdr3_nt: TGTGCCTGGAGCAAGGACGCTCCAGGGGTCACTGAAGCTTTCTTT
cdr3_length: 15
j_call: TRBJ1-1
v_call: TRBV30
clone_size: .
d_call: .

cdr3_aa: CASSLGGAGGYTF
cdr3_nt: TGTGCCAGCAGCCTGGGGGGGGCTGGTGGCTACACCTTC
cdr3_length: 13
j_call: TRBJ1-2
v_call: TRBV11-2
clone_size: .
d_call: .

cdr3_aa: CASSYSGVRRESEETQYF
cdr3_nt: TGTGCCAGCAGTTACTCGGGGGTGCGGCGGGAGAGCGAGGAGACCCAGTACTTC
cdr3_length: 18
j_call: TRBJ2-5
v_call: TRBV6-2/TRBV6-3
clone_size: once
d_call: TRBD2

cdr3_aa: CASSSGDLWGGRYTEAFF
cdr3_nt: TGTGCCAGCAGCTCCGGAGACCTTTGGGGCGGCCGATACACTGAAGCTTTCTTT
cdr3_length: 18
j_call: TRBJ1-1
v_call: TRBV5-4
clone_size: .
d_call: .

cdr3_aa: CASSPQTGYNEQFF
cdr3_nt: TGTGCCAGCAGCCCCCAGACAGGATACAATGAGCAGTTCTTC
cdr3_length: 14
j_call: TRBJ2-1
v_call: TRBV7-2
clone_size: .
d_call: .

cdr3_aa: CASSEQRRNTGELFF
cdr3_nt: TGTGCCAGCAGTGAACAGCGGAGGAACACCGGGGAGCTGTTTTTT
cdr3_length: 15
j_call: TRBJ2-2
v_call: TRBV6-1
clone_size: .
d_call: .

cdr3_aa: CASSQTGVTEAFF
cdr3_nt: TGTGCCAGCTCGCAAACCGGGGTCACTGAAGCTTTCTTT
cdr3_length: 13
j_call: TRBJ1-1
v_call: TRBV18
clone_size: .
d_call: .

cdr3_aa: CASSLPPGGVDTF
cdr3_nt: TGTGCCAGCAGCTTACCCCCGGGAGGGGTGGACACCTTC
cdr3_length: 13
j_call: TRBJ1-2
v_call: TRBV5-6
clone_size: .
d_call: .

cdr3_aa: CAWRALARNSPLHF
cdr3_nt: TGTGCCTGGAGGGCTTTGGCTAGGAATTCACCCCTCCACTTT
cdr3_length: 14
j_call: TRBJ1-6
v_call: TRBV30
clone_size: .
d_call: .

cdr3_aa: CAISETLAAQETQYF
cdr3_nt: TGTGCCATCAGTGAGACCTTAGCGGCCCAAGAGACCCAGTACTTC
cdr3_length: 15
j_call: TRBJ2-5
v_call: TRBV10-3
clone_size: many
d_call: .

cdr3_aa: CASSAVHDIPQVNYGYTF
cdr3_nt: TGTGCCAGCAGTGCCGTACACGACATCCCTCAGGTGAACTATGGCTACACCTTC
cdr3_length: 18
j_call: TRBJ1-2
v_call: TRBV28
clone_size: .
d_call: .

cdr3_aa: CASSSSTPMNTEAFF
cdr3_nt: TGTGCCAGCAGCTCATCTACCCCAATGAACACTGAAGCTTTCTTT
cdr3_length: 15
j_call: TRBJ1-1
v_call: TRBV13
clone_size: .
d_call: .

cdr3_aa: CASSLATDRVDGYTF
cdr3_nt: TGTGCCAGCAGCTTGGCTACCGACAGGGTAGATGGCTACACCTTC
cdr3_length: 15
j_call: TRBJ1-2
v_call: TRBV7-2
clone_size: .
d_call: TRBD1

cdr3_aa: CSVEVVGGAYTDTQYF
cdr3_nt: TGCAGCGTTGAAGTGGTCGGGGGGGCTTATACAGATACGCAGTATTTT
cdr3_length: 16
j_call: TRBJ2-3
v_call: TRBV29-1
clone_size: .
d_call: TRBD2

cdr3_aa: CASSSLPHGVTEAFF
cdr3_nt: TGTGCCAGCAGTTCCCTACCACACGGGGTCACTGAAGCTTTCTTT
cdr3_length: 15
j_call: TRBJ1-1
v_call: TRBV6-5
clone_size: .
d_call: .

cdr3_aa: CASSLLRDRHEKETQYF
cdr3_nt: TGTGCCAGCAGTTTACTACGGGACAGACACGAAAAAGAGACCCAGTACTTC
cdr3_length: 17
j_call: TRBJ2-5
v_call: TRBV27
clone_size: few
d_call: TRBD1

cdr3_aa: CASSYPPRDIWFSNQPQHF
cdr3_nt: TGTGCCAGCAGTTACCCGCCCCGGGACATTTGGTTTAGCAATCAGCCCCAGCATTTT
cdr3_length: 19
j_call: TRBJ1-5
v_call: TRBV6-2/TRBV6-3
clone_size: .
d_call: .

cdr3_aa: CASSPIPSYGYTF
cdr3_nt: TGCGCCAGCAGCCCCATCCCCAGCTATGGCTACACCTTC
cdr3_length: 13
j_call: TRBJ1-2
v_call: TRBV5-1
clone_size: few
d_call: .

cdr3_aa: CASTDWRDEQYF
cdr3_nt: TGTGCCAGCACGGACTGGCGCGACGAGCAGTACTTC
cdr3_length: 12
j_call: TRBJ2-7
v_call: TRBV28
clone_size: .
d_call: .

cdr3_aa: CASSLIRTSGSLQFF
cdr3_nt: TGTGCCAGCAGCTTAATCAGGACTAGCGGGAGCCTGCAGTTCTTC
cdr3_length: 15
j_call: TRBJ2-1
v_call: TRBV7-3
clone_size: .
d_call: TRBD2

cdr3_aa: CASSVVGTSGPGGTQYF
cdr3_nt: TGTGCCAGCAGCGTAGTTGGGACTAGCGGACCAGGGGGGACCCAGTACTTC
cdr3_length: 17
j_call: TRBJ2-5
v_call: TRBV9
clone_size: .
d_call: TRBD2

cdr3_aa: CASSYSGSGSVEQYF
cdr3_nt: TGTGCCAGCAGTTACTCGGGTAGCGGGAGTGTCGAGCAGTACTTC
cdr3_length: 15
j_call: TRBJ2-7
v_call: TRBV6-5
clone_size: .
d_call: TRBD2

cdr3_aa: CAWGSSYPNF
cdr3_nt: TGTGCCTGGGGGTCCTCCTATCCTAACTTC
cdr3_length: 10
j_call: TRBJ1-2
v_call: TRBV30
clone_size: .
d_call: .

cdr3_aa: CASSSGGGGLELFF
cdr3_nt: TGTGCCAGCAGCTCGGGGGGCGGGGGTCTCGAACTGTTTTTT
cdr3_length: 14
j_call: TRBJ1-4
v_call: TRBV7-2
clone_size: .
d_call: .

cdr3_aa: CASSYLSNRNHGYTF
cdr3_nt: TGTGCCAGCAGTTACTTGTCTAACAGGAACCATGGCTACACCTTC
cdr3_length: 15
j_call: TRBJ1-2
v_call: TRBV6-5
clone_size: .
d_call: .

cdr3_aa: CASSSGSLMNTEAFF
cdr3_nt: TGTGCCAGCAGCTCCGGTTCCTTGATGAACACTGAAGCTTTCTTT
cdr3_length: 15
j_call: TRBJ1-1
v_call: TRBV7-9
clone_size: few
d_call: .

cdr3_aa: CASSATVSYEQYF
cdr3_nt: TGTGCCAGCAGCGCTACAGTCTCCTACGAGCAGTACTTC
cdr3_length: 13
j_call: TRBJ2-7
v_call: TRBV5-6
clone_size: .
d_call: .

cdr3_aa: CASRPTGNTEAFF
cdr3_nt: TGTGCCAGCAGACCGACAGGGAACACTGAAGCTTTCTTT
cdr3_length: 13
j_call: TRBJ1-1
v_call: TRBV7-9
clone_size: .
d_call: .

cdr3_aa: CASSVAGWGALTEAFF
cdr3_nt: TGTGCCAGCAGCGTAGCTGGTTGGGGAGCTCTCACTGAAGCTTTCTTT
cdr3_length: 16
j_call: TRBJ1-1
v_call: TRBV9
clone_size: .
d_call: .

cdr3_aa: CASSSRTQNTEAFF
cdr3_nt: TGTGCCAGCAGTTCACGGACACAGAACACTGAAGCTTTCTTT
cdr3_length: 14
j_call: TRBJ1-1
v_call: TRBV27
clone_size: many
d_call: .

cdr3_aa: CAYRGVGSGNTIYF
cdr3_nt: TGTGCCTACAGGGGCGTCGGTTCTGGAAACACCATATATTTT
cdr3_length: 14
j_call: TRBJ1-3
v_call: TRBV7-2
clone_size: .
d_call: TRBD1